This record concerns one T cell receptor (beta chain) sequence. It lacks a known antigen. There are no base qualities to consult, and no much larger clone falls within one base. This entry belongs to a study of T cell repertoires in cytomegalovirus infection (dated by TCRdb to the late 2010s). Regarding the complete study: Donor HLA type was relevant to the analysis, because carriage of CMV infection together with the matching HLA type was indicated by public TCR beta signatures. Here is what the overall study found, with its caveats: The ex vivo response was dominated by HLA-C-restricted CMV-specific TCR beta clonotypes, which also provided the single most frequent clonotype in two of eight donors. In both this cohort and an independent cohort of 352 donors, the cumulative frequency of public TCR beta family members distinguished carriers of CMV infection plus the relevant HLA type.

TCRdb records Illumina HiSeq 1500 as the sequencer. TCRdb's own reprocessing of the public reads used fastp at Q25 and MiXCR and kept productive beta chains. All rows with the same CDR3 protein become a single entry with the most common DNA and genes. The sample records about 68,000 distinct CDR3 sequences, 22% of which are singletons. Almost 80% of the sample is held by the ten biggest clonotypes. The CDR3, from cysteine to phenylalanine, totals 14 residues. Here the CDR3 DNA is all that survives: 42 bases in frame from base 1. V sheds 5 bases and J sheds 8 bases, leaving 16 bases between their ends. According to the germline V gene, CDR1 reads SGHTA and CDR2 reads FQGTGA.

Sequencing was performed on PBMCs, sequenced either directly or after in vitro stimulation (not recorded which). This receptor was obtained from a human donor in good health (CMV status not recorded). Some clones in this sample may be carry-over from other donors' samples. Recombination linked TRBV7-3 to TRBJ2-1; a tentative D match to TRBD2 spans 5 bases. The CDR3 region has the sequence CASSLRTRYYEQFF. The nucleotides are TGTGCCAGCAGCCTAAGAACTAGATACTATGAGCAGTTCTTC. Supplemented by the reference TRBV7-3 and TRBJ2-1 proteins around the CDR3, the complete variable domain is GAGVSQTPSNKVTEKGKYVELRCDPISGHTALYWYRQSLGQGPEFLIYFQGTGAADDSGLPNDRFFAVRPEGSVSTLKIQRTERGDSAVYLCASSLRTRYYEQFFGPGTRLTVL.